This T cell receptor beta chain was found in a study of cytomegalovirus exposure and HLA in healthy donors. Overall study: Earlier, 110 million or so unique TCR beta sequences were recovered from roughly 180 million T cells by an analysis. Roughly 85 million unique TCRs from HLA-typed donors made up an early data release.

The CDR3 contains 16 residues. With 5 bases removed from V and 1 base from J, the gap between germline ends came to 15 bases. Germline lookup yields CDR1 MRHNA and CDR2 SNTAGT. A multiplex PCR was run with 60 Vbeta primers and 13 Jbeta primers. Using immunoSEQ multiplex PCR, the repertoire was profiled, and TCRdb retains in-frame clones only, with some absent. This repertoire shows around 97,000 clones, roughly 76% found once; its top ten account for under 4.5%. Study conclusions and caveats: Based on reports, TCR beta sequences accurately predicted HLA-A and HLA-B alleles for most subjects. Cytomegalovirus status, reportedly, was diagnosed with high specificity and sensitivity by the classifier.

To note about this clone: Its antigen is as yet unknown.

What was sequenced was PBMCs. The receptor was isolated from a man in his forties or fifties in good health and CMV-seronegative. V usage is TRBV6-4 and J usage is TRBJ2-1, with D maybe TRBD2 (7 bases). The CDR3 coding sequence is TGTGCCAGCAGTCCCCGAGAGGGGGGGTCCTACAATGAGCAGTTCTTC. Residues: CASSPREGGSYNEQFF.